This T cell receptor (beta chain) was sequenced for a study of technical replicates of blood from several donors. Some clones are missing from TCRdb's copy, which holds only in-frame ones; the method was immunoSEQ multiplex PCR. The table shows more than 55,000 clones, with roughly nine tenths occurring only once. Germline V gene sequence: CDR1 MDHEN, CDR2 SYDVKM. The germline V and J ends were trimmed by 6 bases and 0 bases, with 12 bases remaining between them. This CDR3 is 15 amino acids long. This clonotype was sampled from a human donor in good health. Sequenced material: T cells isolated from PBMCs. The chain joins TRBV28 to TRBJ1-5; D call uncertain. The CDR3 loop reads CASSPTVYSNQPQHF. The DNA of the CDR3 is TGTGCCAGCAGCCCCACGGTGTATAGCAATCAGCCCCAGCATTTT.